Listed below are T cell receptor beta chains from one sample, sequenced in a study of human T cells and chemical hapten exposure. From the RACE reads, TCRdb called clonotypes with MiXCR, one entry per CDR3 protein. The sample lists 40,000 or so distinct CDR3 sequences, 9.6% occurring once. Sequenced here: whole blood, sampled in connection with sensitization to the hapten diphenylcyclopropenone (DPC). These TCRs come from a woman aged 25 to 39 with alopecia areata. Some clones in this sample may be carry-over from other donors' samples. CDR3s include the opening cysteine and the closing phenylalanine or tryptophan. D genes are given only for firm matches. Part of the rows lack a size; the others show once, few, many or a class for expanded clones.

TRBV4-3	-	TRBJ1-5	few	TGCGCCAGCAGCCAAGATTTGGGACCCCCCCAGCATTTT	CASSQDLGPPQHF
TRBV28	-	TRBJ1-5	few	TGTGCCAGCAGTATACAGGGAGGAGGCCAGCCCCAGCATTTT	CASSIQGGGQPQHF
TRBV9	-	TRBJ2-2	-	TGTGCCAGCAGCGTAGGGGGTAGCTATCCAGCAAACACCGGGGAGCTGTTTTTT	CASSVGGSYPANTGELFF
TRBV6-1	TRBD1	TRBJ1-3	few	TGTGCCAGCAGTGACTGGAGGACAGGTCGCTCTGGAAACACCATATATTTT	CASSDWRTGRSGNTIYF
TRBV28	TRBD1	TRBJ1-4	-	TGTGCCAGCAGCGACAGGGTCCCGGGAAAACTGTTTTTT	CASSDRVPGKLFF
TRBV9	-	TRBJ2-2	-	TGTGCCAGCAGCGTAGTGGACAGGGAGCTGTTTTTT	CASSVVDRELFF
TRBV4-2	-	TRBJ2-3	-	TGTGCCAGCAGCCAACTCGCAAGGAGCACAGATACGCAGTATTTT	CASSQLARSTDTQYF
TRBV5-5	-	TRBJ2-7	-	TGTGCCAGCAGCTTGACGAGCGAGCAGTACTTC	CASSLTSEQYF
TRBV20-1	TRBD2	TRBJ2-3	many	TGCAGTGCTCCTACCGGGACTAGCGGGGGGGCCCGGGGCACAGATACGCAGTATTTT	CSAPTGTSGGARGTDTQYF
TRBV6-2/TRBV6-3	-	TRBJ1-1	-	TGTGCCAGCAACCAGGGTACTGAAGCTTTCTTT	CASNQGTEAFF